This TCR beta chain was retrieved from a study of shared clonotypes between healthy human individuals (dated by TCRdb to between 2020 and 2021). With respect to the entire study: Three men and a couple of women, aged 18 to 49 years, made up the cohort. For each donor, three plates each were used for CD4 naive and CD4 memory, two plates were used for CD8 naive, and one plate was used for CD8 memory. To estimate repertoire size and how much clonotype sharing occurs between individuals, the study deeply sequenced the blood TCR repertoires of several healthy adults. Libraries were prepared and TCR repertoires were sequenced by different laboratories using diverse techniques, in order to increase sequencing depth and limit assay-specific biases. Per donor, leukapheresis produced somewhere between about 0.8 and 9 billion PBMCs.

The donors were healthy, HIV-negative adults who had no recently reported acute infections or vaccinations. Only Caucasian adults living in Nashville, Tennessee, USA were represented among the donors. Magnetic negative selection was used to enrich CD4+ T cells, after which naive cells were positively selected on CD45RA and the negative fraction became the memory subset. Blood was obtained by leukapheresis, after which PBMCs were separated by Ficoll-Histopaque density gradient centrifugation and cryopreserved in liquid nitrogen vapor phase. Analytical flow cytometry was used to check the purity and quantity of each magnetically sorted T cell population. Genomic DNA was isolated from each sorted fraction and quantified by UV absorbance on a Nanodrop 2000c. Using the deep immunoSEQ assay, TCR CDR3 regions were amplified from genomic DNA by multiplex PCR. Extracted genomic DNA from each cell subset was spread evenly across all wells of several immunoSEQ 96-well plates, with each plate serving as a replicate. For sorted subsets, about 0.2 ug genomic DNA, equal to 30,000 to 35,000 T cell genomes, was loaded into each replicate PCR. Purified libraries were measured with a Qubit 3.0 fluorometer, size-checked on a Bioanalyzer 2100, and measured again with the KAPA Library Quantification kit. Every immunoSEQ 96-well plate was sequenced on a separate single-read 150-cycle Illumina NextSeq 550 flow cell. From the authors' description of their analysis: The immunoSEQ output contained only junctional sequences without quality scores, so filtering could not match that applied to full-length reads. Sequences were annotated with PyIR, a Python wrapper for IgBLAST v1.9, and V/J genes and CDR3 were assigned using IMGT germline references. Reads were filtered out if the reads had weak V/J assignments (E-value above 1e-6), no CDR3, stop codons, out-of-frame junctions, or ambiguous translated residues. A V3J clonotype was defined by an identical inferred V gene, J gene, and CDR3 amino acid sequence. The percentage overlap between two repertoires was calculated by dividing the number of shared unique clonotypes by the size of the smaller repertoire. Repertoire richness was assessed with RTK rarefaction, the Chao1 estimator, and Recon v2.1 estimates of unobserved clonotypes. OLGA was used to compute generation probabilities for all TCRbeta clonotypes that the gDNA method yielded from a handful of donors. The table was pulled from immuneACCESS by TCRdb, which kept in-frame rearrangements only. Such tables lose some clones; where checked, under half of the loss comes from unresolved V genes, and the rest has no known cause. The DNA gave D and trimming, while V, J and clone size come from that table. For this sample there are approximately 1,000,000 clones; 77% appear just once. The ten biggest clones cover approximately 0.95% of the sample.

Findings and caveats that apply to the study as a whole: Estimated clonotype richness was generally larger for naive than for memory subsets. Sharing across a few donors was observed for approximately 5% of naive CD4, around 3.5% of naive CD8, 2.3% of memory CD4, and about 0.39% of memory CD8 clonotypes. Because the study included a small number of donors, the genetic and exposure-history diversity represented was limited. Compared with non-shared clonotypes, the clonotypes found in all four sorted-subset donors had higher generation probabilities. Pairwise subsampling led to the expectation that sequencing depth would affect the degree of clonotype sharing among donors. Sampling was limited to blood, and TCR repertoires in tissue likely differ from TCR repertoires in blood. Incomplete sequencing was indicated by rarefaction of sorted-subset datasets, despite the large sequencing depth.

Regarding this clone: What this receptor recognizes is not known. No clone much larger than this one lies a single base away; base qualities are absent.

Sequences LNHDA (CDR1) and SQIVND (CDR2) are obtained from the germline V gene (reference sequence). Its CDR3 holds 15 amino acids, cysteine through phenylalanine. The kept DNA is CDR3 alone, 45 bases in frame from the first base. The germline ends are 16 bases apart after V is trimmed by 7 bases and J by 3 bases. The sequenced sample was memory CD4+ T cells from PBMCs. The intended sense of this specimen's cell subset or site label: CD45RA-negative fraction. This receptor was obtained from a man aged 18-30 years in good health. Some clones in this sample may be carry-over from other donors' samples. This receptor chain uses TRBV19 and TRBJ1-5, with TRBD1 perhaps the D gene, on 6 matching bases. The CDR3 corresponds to CASTLRGDHNQPQHF. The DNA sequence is TGTGCCAGTACCCTTAGGGGGGACCACAATCAGCCCCAGCATTTT.